This TCR beta chain was documented in a study of T-cell memory formation after mild COVID-19. Findings and limits, study-wide: Some responding clones appeared in pre-infection memory, suggesting cross-reactive memory joined.

CDR3 length: 11 residues. V lost 3 bases and J 10 bases, leaving 7 bases between the germline ends. Per germline, CDR1 SGHVS and CDR2 FQNEAQ. This clonotype was observed a handful of times. Its antigen is currently unknown. The TCR alpha and TCR beta cDNA libraries, bearing sample barcodes and UMIs, were generated by 5'RACE using constant-segment primers. TCRdb reanalysed the 5' RACE reads using MiXCR and keeps one entry per CDR3 protein. The sample yields roughly 240,000 distinct CDR3 sequences, around 15% seen once. The sequence was obtained from a man younger than 35 who had mild COVID-19 (a few samples of this study predate the infection). Cell type and time point are not known. The V and J genes are TRBV7-8 and TRBJ2-1; D is undetermined. The specimen was PBMCs or a T cell subset sorted from them (not recorded which). The CDR3 DNA reads as TGTGCCAGCAGCTTCACGGACGAGCAGTTCTTC. Translating gives CASSFTDEQFF.